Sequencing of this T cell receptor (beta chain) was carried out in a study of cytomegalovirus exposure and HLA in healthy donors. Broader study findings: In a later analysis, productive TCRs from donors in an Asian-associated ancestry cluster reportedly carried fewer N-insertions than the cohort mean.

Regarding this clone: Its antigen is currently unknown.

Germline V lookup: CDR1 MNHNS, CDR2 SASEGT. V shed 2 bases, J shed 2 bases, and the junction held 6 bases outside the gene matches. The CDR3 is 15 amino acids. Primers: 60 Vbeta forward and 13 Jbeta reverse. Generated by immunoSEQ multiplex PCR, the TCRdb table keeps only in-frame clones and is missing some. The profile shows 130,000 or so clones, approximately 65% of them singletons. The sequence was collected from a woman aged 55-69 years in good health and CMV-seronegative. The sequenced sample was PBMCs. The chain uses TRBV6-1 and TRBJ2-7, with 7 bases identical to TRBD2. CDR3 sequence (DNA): TGTGCCAGCAGTGAACAAGCGGGGCTCACCTACGAGCAGTACTTC. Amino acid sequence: CASSEQAGLTYEQYF.